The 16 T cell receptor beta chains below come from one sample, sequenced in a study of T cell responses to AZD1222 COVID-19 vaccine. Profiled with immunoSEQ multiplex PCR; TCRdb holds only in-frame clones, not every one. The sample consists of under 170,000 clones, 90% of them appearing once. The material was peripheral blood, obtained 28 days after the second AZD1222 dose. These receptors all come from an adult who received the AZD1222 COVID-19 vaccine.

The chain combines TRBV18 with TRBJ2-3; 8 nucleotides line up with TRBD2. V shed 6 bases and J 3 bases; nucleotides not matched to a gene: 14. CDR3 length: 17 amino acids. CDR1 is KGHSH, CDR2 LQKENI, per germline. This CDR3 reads CASSPLSGGDRTDTQYF. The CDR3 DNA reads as TGTGCCAGCTCGCCCCTAAGCGGGGGAGACAGGACAGATACGCAGTATTTT. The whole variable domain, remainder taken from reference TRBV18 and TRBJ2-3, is NAGVMQNPRHLVRRRGQEARLRCSPMKGHSHVYWYRQLPEEGLKFMVYLQKENIIDESGMPKERFSAEFPKEGPSILRIQQVVRGDSAAYFCASSPLSGGDRTDTQYFGPGTRLTVL.

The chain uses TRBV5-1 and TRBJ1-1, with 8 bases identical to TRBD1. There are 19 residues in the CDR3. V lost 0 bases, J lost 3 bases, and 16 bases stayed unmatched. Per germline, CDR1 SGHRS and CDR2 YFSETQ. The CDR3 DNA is TGCGCCAGCAGCTTGGGTAAACAGACAGGGGAGGTAAGGGACACTGAAGCTTTCTTT. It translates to CASSLGKQTGEVRDTEAFF.

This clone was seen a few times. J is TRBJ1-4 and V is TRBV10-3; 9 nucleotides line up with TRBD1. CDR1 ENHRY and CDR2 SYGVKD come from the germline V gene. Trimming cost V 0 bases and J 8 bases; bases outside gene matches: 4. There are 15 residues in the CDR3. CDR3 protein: CAISESGQGNEKLFF. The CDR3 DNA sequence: TGTGCCATCAGTGAGTCAGGACAGGGGAACGAAAAACTGTTTTTT.

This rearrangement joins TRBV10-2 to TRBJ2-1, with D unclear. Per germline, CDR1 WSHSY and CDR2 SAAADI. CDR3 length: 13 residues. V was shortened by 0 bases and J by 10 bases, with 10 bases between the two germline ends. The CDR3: CASSESSSPEQFF. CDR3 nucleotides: TGCGCCAGCAGTGAGTCAAGTAGTCCAGAGCAGTTCTTC.

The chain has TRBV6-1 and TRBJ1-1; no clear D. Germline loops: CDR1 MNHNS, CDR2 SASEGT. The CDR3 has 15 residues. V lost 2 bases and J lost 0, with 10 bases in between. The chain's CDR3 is CASSEMGSMNTEAFF. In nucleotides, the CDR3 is TGTGCCAGCAGTGAAATGGGCAGCATGAACACTGAAGCTTTCTTT.

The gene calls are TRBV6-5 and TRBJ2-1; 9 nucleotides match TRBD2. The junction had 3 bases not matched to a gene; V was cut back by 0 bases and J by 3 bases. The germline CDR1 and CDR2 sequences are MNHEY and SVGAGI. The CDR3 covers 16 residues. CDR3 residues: CASSYSRLAVYNEQFF. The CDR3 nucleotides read TGTGCCAGCAGTTACTCGAGACTAGCGGTCTACAATGAGCAGTTCTTC.

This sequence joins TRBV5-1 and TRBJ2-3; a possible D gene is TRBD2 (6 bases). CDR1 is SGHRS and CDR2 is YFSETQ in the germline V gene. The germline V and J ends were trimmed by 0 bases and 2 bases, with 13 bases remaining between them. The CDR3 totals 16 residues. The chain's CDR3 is CASSLAGGVATDTQYF. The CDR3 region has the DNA TGCGCCAGCAGCTTGGCCGGGGGAGTGGCCACAGATACGCAGTATTTT.

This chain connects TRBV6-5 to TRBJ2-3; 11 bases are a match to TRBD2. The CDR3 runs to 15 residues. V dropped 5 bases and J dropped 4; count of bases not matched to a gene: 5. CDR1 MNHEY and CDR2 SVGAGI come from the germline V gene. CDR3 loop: CASSPISGRADTQYF. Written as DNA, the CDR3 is TGTGCCAGCAGTCCAATTAGCGGGAGGGCAGATACGCAGTATTTT.

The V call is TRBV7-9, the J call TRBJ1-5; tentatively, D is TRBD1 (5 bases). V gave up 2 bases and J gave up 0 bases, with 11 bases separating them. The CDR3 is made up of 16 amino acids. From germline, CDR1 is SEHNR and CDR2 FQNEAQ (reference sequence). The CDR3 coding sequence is TGTGCCAGCAGCTTATTGGGGGAGTATAGCAATCAGCCCCAGCATTTT. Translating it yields CASSLLGEYSNQPQHF.

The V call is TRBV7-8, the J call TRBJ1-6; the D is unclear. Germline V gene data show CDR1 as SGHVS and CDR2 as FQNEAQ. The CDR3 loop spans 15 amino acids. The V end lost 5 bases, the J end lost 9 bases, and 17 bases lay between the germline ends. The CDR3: CASSKEGRHGSPLHF. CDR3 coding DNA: TGTGCCAGCAGCAAGGAAGGACGGCATGGTTCACCCCTCCACTTT.

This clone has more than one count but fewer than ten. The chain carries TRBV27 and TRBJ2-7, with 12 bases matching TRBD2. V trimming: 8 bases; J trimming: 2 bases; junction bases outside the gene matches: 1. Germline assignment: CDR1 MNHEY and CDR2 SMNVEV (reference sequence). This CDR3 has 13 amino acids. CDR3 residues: CASSSGRAYEQYF. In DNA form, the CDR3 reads TGTGCCAGCTCTAGCGGGAGGGCCTACGAGCAGTACTTC.

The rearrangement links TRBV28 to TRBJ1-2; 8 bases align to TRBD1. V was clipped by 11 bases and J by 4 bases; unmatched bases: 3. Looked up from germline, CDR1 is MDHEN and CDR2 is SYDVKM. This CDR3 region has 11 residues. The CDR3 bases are TGTGCCGGACAGGGAACCTATGGCTACACCTTC. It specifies CAGQGTYGYTF.

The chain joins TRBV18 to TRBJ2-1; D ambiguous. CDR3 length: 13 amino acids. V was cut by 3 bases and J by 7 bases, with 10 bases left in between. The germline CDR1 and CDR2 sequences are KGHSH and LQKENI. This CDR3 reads CASSPGLPNEQFF. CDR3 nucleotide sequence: TGTGCCAGCTCACCTGGGCTACCAAATGAGCAGTTCTTC.

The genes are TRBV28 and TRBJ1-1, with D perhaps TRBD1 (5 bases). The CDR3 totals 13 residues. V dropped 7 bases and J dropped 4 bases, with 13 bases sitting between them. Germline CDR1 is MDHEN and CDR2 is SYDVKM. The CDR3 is CASMGVRGTEAFF. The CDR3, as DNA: TGTGCCAGCATGGGGGTCCGGGGCACTGAAGCTTTCTTT.

The CDR3 DNA sequence: TGTGCCAGCAGTGAATTTAGCGTCACAGATACGCAGTATTTT. This translates into CASSEFSVTDTQYF. V gene TRBV2 combines with J gene TRBJ2-3; D perhaps matches TRBD2 (5 bases). V lost 2 bases to trimming and J lost 2 bases, with 8 bases between them. CDR3 length: 14 residues. Germline V gives CDR1 SNHLY, CDR2 FYNNEI.

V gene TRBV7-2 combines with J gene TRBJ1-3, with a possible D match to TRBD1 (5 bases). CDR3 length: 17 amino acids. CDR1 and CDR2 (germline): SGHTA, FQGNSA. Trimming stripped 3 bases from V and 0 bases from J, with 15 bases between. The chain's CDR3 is CASSFPPGLRSGNTIYF. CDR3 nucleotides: TGTGCCAGCAGCTTCCCACCGGGACTCCGCTCTGGAAACACCATATATTTT.